This T cell receptor (beta chain) was captured in a study of blood T cells in healthy people across ages. Study-level results: Significant beta diversity loss was already apparent by age roughly 40, declining roughly linearly.

The second PCR ran 7 to 11 cycles with a sample-barcoded 5' primer and J-beta primers. Each cDNA molecule was tagged by a template-switch adaptor with 12 random nucleotides. TCRdb called the 5' RACE reads again in MiXCR, with one record for every CDR3 protein. Of around 1.5 million distinct CDR3 sequences listed, approximately 59% are singletons. Per sample, a minimum of 6.5 million PBMCs were isolated. Remarks on this clonotype: Its cognate antigen is unknown.

The TCR sequence derives from a man aged 18 to 35 in good health. The sample taken for sequencing was blood.

CDR3 bases: TGCAGTGCCGCCGGGCTAGCAACCTACGAGCAGTACTTC. Translation gives CSAAGLATYEQYF. The rearrangement joins TRBV20-1 to TRBJ2-7, with D perhaps TRBD2 (5 bases). The CDR3 has 13 residues. The V gene's germline CDR1 is DFQATT and CDR2 SNEGSKA (reference sequence). V was clipped by 6 bases and J by 2 bases, with 14 bases between them.